This is a list of T cell receptor beta chains from one sample in a study of molecular identifiers for immune sequencing clone quantification. MiXCR was run by TCRdb on the PCR reads, yielding one entry per CDR3 protein. Counted here are more than 450,000 distinct CDR3 sequences, roughly 25% occurring once; the ten biggest clones make up around 0.76%. Sequencing input: naive CD8+ T cells from blood, with Jurkat cell RNA spiked in. The receptor set was obtained from a human donor in good health. Some libraries in this study had Jurkat cell RNA spiked in. Both conserved end residues are part of each CDR3. The order of the fields is D gene, CDR3 length, J gene, V gene, clone size, CDR3 DNA, CDR3 protein. D genes are given only for firm matches. Expanded clones get a size class; other rows say once, few or many, or leave the size out.

>TRBD1|17|TRBJ1-2|TRBV29-1|many
TGCAGCGTTGAGAGGTGGGGACAGAACGTTAAAATCTATGGCTACACCTTC
CSVERWGQNVKIYGYTF
>-|14|TRBJ2-1|TRBV4-3|-
TGCGCCAGCAGCCAAGATCGGGGAACGAATGAGCAGTTCTTC
CASSQDRGTNEQFF
>-|17|TRBJ2-2|TRBV7-9|many
TGTGCCAGCAGCCTCCCCCCAACGCATGGGAACACCGGGGAGCTGTTTTTT
CASSLPPTHGNTGELFF
>TRBD1|15|TRBJ2-5|TRBV6-5|few
TGTGCCAGCAGTAACGACAGGGGCGAATTGGAGACCCAGTACTTC
CASSNDRGELETQYF
>-|13|TRBJ2-5|TRBV12-3/TRBV12-4|-
TGTGCCAGCAGTTCCACAGGGCAAGAGACCCAGTACTTC
CASSSTGQETQYF
>-|14|TRBJ1-5|TRBV4-1|-
TGCGCCAGCAGCCCCCAGGGCCTCGGTCAGCCCCAGCATTTT
CASSPQGLGQPQHF
>-|16|TRBJ2-3|TRBV10-3|many
TGTGCCATCAGTGAGTCGTTGACAGGCGCGGGAGATACGCAGTATTTT
CAISESLTGAGDTQYF
>-|16|TRBJ1-6|TRBV6-6|-
TGTGCCAGCAGCGAGAACCTTTCCTCCTATAATTCACCCCTCCACTTT
CASSENLSSYNSPLHF
>-|15|TRBJ2-7|TRBV7-9|few
TGTGCCAGCAGCGGTCCTCCTGGGGAAATCCACGAGCAGTACTTC
CASSGPPGEIHEQYF
>-|14|TRBJ2-7|TRBV9|few
TGTGCCAGCAGCGATCCAGGGAACAAGGACGAGCAGTACTTC
CASSDPGNKDEQYF
>-|14|TRBJ1-1|TRBV7-9|few
TGTGCCAGCAGCTTAATGCCAGAGAACACTGAAGCTTTCTTT
CASSLMPENTEAFF
>TRBD1|16|TRBJ1-4|TRBV27|many
TGTGCCAGCAGTTTCGTGGCCGGGACAGGGATTGAAAAACTGTTTTTT
CASSFVAGTGIEKLFF
>-|15|TRBJ1-5|TRBV4-1|few
TGCGCCAGCAGCCAAGATGAAAGGGGCGCGCAGCCCCAGCATTTT
CASSQDERGAQPQHF
>TRBD1|16|TRBJ2-1|TRBV5-1|many
TGCGCCAGCAGCGCCCTACCGGGACAGGGCGGCGATGAGCAGTTCTTC
CASSALPGQGGDEQFF
>TRBD2|18|TRBJ2-3|TRBV9|many
TGTGCCAGCAGCGAAGCCCCCCCTTTAGCGGGGGACACAGATACGCAGTATTTT
CASSEAPPLAGDTDTQYF
>-|16|TRBJ2-1|TRBV14|-
TGTGCCAGCAGCCAAGTTAGGGGCACCTTCTACAATGAGCAGTTCTTC
CASSQVRGTFYNEQFF
>-|15|TRBJ1-5|TRBV2|-
TGTGCCAGCAGTGAAGAACCTGGCGGCAATCAGCCCCAGCATTTT
CASSEEPGGNQPQHF
>-|14|TRBJ2-7|TRBV9|-
TGTGCCAGCGGCGTTACTTTTGGGGCCTACGAGCAGTACTTC
CASGVTFGAYEQYF
>-|15|TRBJ2-2|TRBV11-2|-
TGTGCCAGCAGCTTAGAGGTGCGGGTGGCCGGGGAGCTGTTTTTT
CASSLEVRVAGELFF
>-|14|TRBJ1-1|TRBV4-1|-
TGCGCCAGCAGCCCCCGACAGTTAAACACTGGAGCTTTCTTT
CASSPRQLNTGAFF